A selection of T cell receptor beta chains follows, all from one sample in a study of blood T cell repertoires in COVID-19. Profiling relied on immunoSEQ multiplex PCR, and the TCRdb table lists in-frame clones only, not all of them. The data show 40,000 to 55,000 clones, around nine tenths seen once. Sequencing used peripheral blood. The receptors originated from a human donor in a cohort sampled during active COVID-19. Both conserved end residues are part of each CDR3.

V gene	J gene	CDR3 protein
TRBV19	TRBJ1-5	CASSPGDRGSNQPQHF
TRBV4-2	TRBJ1-2	CASSLQGDYGYTF
TRBV5-5	TRBJ2-6	CASSLTGATSGANVLTF
TRBV5-5	TRBJ2-7	CASSAQAGYEQYF
TRBV7-8	TRBJ2-1	CASSWSGGASSYNEQFF
TRBV11-2	TRBJ1-4	CASSLSPADSEKLFF
TRBV7-2	TRBJ1-2	CASSLQAGAVYGYTF
TRBV18	TRBJ2-3	CASSPYQEGTDTQYF
TRBV6-5	TRBJ2-5	CASSSQGPETQYF
TRBV5-4	TRBJ2-2	CASSWTENTGELFF
TRBV10-3	TRBJ1-5	CAANTGAIDSNQPQHF
TRBV6-5	TRBJ1-2	CASRSGGRFYGYTF
TRBV5-4	TRBJ2-3	CASSLSTDTQYF
TRBV28	TRBJ1-2	CASSTRQGGGYTF
TRBV5-4	TRBJ1-2	CASTRGGQGVRGGF
TRBV6-6	TRBJ1-6	CASNPPGGAYNSPLHF
TRBV10-3	TRBJ2-3	CAISEAASGADTQYF
TRBV12-5	TRBJ1-5	CASGFSAPSQPQHF
TRBV4-3	TRBJ1-2	CASSQVGARGYYGYTF
TRBV29-1	TRBJ2-1	CSVESDRANEQFF
TRBV11-2	TRBJ2-7	CASSLDQTGGYYEQYF
TRBV6-5	TRBJ2-1	CASSHGGLAGEQFF
TRBV4-3	TRBJ1-2	CASSQGGGNYGYTF
TRBV6-5	TRBJ2-3	CASSWGGSTDTQYF
TRBV10-3	TRBJ1-4	CAISRGTGGRWPNEKLFF
TRBV27	TRBJ1-6	CASQGTVLGDSPLHF
TRBV29-1	TRBJ1-1	CSVEGRMNTEAFF
TRBV19	TRBJ2-7	CASMETGNSYEQYF
TRBV4-3	TRBJ1-2	CASSQDGTGGWVTF
TRBV5-4	TRBJ2-7	CASSTGQRPYEQYF
TRBV11-2	TRBJ2-7	CASSLGGGRQHSYEQYF
TRBV3-1/TRBV3-2	TRBJ2-7	CASSLDSVALHEQYF
TRBV4-2	TRBJ1-2	CASSQDAGVNYYGYTF
TRBV5-8	TRBJ1-4	CASSLIRTALTNEKLFF
TRBV7-9	TRBJ1-2	CASSPGQFGYTF
TRBV6-5	TRBJ1-4	CASSLRVNEKLFF
TRBV5-6	TRBJ2-3	CASSHRLAGQTDTQYF
TRBV7-9	TRBJ1-6	CASSLEKRGNSPLHF
TRBV4-3	TRBJ2-3	CASSQELPPPGRLTAQYF
TRBV6-2/TRBV6-3	TRBJ2-3	CASSYEYGTLHTQYF
TRBV6-5	TRBJ1-2	CASRSGGAATYGYTF
TRBV6-6	TRBJ1-4	CASTTGTHEKLFF
TRBV21-1	TRBJ1-3	CASSPYFGNTIYF
TRBV12-3/TRBV12-4	TRBJ1-4	CASVTEGNEKLFF
TRBV7-7	TRBJ2-2	CASSPGQGEWTGELFF
TRBV5-1	TRBJ2-1	CASSLASGVSYNEQFF
TRBV5-8	TRBJ2-7	CASSPRGTPLGQYF
TRBV30	TRBJ1-3	CAWSDRGGSLRGNTIYF
TRBV30	TRBJ2-1	CAWSVLGGAPGYNEQFF
TRBV4-1	TRBJ1-3	CASSLWTALESSSGNTIYF
TRBV7-2	TRBJ2-7	CASSLALGGVYEQYF
TRBV7-9	TRBJ2-1	CASSLAGSSYNEQFF
TRBV5-6	TRBJ1-2	CASSPEAWNYGYTF